These 10 T cell receptor beta chains came from one sample sequenced in a study of T cells in women clearing cervical HPV infection. The data were produced by immunoSEQ multiplex PCR, yet TCRdb's version contains in-frame clones alone and is incomplete. This table holds roughly 38,000 clones. The sample was blood buffy coat. The receptors here all came from a woman aged 18-70 years with a cervical HPV16 infection that either progressed to CIN3+ or cleared (not recorded which).

Concerning this clone: The read falls 3 residues short of the CDR3 end, and the missing part is taken from the germline J gene. The rearrangement joins TRBV6-2 or TRBV6-3 to TRBJ2-3; possible D gene TRBD2, 6 bases. Germline CDR1 is MNHEY and CDR2 is SVGEGT. The CDR3 is made up of 15 amino acids. Deletions cut 2 bases from V and 0 bases from J, with 9 bases between. The covered CDR3 bases are TGTGCCAGCAGTTACGGCGGGACTAGCACAGATACG. Its translation is CASSYGGTSTDT. The CDR3 reads in full as CASSYGGTSTDTQYF.

Notes on this clone: Read data end 3 residues before the CDR3 end; the end is taken from the germline J gene. This chain links TRBV5-1 with TRBJ2-2, with D uncertain. Trimming stripped 5 bases from V and 0 bases from J, with 14 bases between. The CDR3 is made up of 16 amino acids. Germline V gene sequence: CDR1 SGHRS, CDR2 YFSETQ. CDR3 region: CASSMRGKPNTGELFF. Partial CDR3 DNA: TGCGCCAGCAGTATGAGAGGCAAACCGAACACCGGGGAG. The variable domain in full, with the rest retrieved from reference TRBV5-1 and TRBJ2-2, is KAGVTQTPRYLIKTRGQQVTLSCSPISGHRSVSWYQQTPGQGLQFLFEYFSETQRNKGNFPGRFSGRQFSNSRSEMNVSTLELGDSALYLCASSMRGKPNTGELFFGEGSRLTVL.

A remark on this clone: With the read ending 3 residues before the CDR3 end, the germline J gene is used to fill in that end. The J gene is TRBJ1-2, the V gene TRBV20-1; 9 bases are a match to TRBD1. CDR3 length: 16 residues. The germline CDR1 and CDR2 sequences are DFQATT and SNEGSKA (reference sequence). V dropped 0 bases and J dropped 6; count of bases not matched to a gene: 11. The CDR3 here is CSARDPFLRDRDGYTF. The DNA read from the CDR3 is TGCAGTGCTAGAGACCCATTTCTACGGGACAGGGATGGC.

About this clone: With the read ending 3 residues before the CDR3 end, the germline J gene is used to fill in that end. Distinct nucleotide sequences in the sample also encode this CDR3. The V gene is TRBV20-1, the J gene TRBJ1-5; TRBD1 matches 7 bases. Trimming cost V 3 bases and J 7 bases; bases outside gene matches: 6. The CDR3 length is 13 residues. The germline gives CDR1 DFQATT, CDR2 SNEGSKA (reference sequence). The sequenced part of the CDR3 DNA is TGCAGTGCTAGGACAGGGTTCGACCAGCCC. It encodes CSARTGFDQP. In full, the CDR3 reads CSARTGFDQPQHF.

The CDR3 is CASTESERNTEAFF. The sequenced CDR3 bases are TGTGCCAGTACCGAATCAGAGAGGAACACTGAA. The chain employs TRBV19 and TRBJ1-1; D remains ambiguous. The read ends 3 residues shy of where the CDR3 ends; the end is completed using the germline J gene. Trimming removed 7 bases from V and 1 base from J, with 13 bases in between. This CDR3 comprises 14 residues. CDR1 is LNHDA and CDR2 is SQIVND in the germline V gene (reference sequence).

CDR3 DNA (partial): TGTGCCAGCAGTTACTCGATCTCGGGGGGTACAGATACG. Protein: CASSYSISGGTDT. In full, the CDR3 is CASSYSISGGTDTQYF. The rearrangement links TRBV6-2 or TRBV6-3 to TRBJ2-3, with 7 bases fitting TRBD2. The read terminates 3 residues ahead of where the CDR3 ends, so the germline J gene completes it. The CDR3 sequence is 16 residues long. The V and J ends lost 0 bases and 3 bases, in that order; junction bases with no gene match: 6. Germline V gene data show CDR1 as MNHEY and CDR2 as SVGEGT.

A remark on this clone: The CDR3 extends 3 residues past the end of the read, so its final part is completed from the germline J gene. The chain couples TRBV18 to TRBJ1-2; a weak D match, TRBD1 (6 bases). The germline V gene encodes CDR1 KGHSH and CDR2 LQKENI. The CDR3 runs 15 residues. CDR3 in amino acids: CASSPTSGGDNDYTF. CDR3 bases read: TGTGCCAGCTCACCGACTAGCGGGGGGGACAATGAC.

CDR3 sequence reads: CASSLIGGEKLFF. CDR3 DNA, as far as it was read: TGTGCCAGCAGCTTAATTGGGGGGGAAAAA. The chain recombines TRBV5-5 with TRBJ1-4; D perhaps matches TRBD1 (5 bases). The CDR3 end lies 3 residues beyond the end of the read and is filled in from the germline J gene. The germline V and J ends were trimmed by 2 bases and 8 bases, with 10 bases remaining between them. Germline V lookup: CDR1 SGHKS, CDR2 YYEKEE (reference sequence). The length of the CDR3 is 13 residues. Together with reference TRBV5-5 and TRBJ1-4, the CDR3 gives the full variable domain: DAGVTQSPTHLIKTRGQQVTLRCSPISGHKSVSWYQQVLGQGPQFIFQYYEKEERGRGNFPDRFSARQFPNYSSELNVNALLLGDSALYLCASSLIGGEKLFFGSGTQLSVL.

Turning to this clone: The CDR3 goes on 3 residues after the read ends, and that part is filled in from the germline J gene. The chain employs TRBV20-1 and TRBJ2-3; D might be TRBD2 (6 bases). Germline CDR1 reads DFQATT; CDR2 reads SNEGSKA (reference sequence). The V gene lost 6 bases and the J gene lost 5 bases, with 21 bases spanning the gap. The CDR3 sequence is 15 residues long. The CDR3 reads CSAALSGALKDTQYF. Partial CDR3 DNA: TGCAGTGCCGCCCTTAGCGGAGCTTTGAAAGATACG.

Comments on this clone: With the read ending 3 residues before the CDR3 end, the germline J gene is used to fill in that end. The rearrangement joins TRBV20-1 to TRBJ1-1, with 7 nucleotides matching TRBD1. Germline trimming cut 6 bases from V and 0 bases from J; bases unmatched to any gene: 7. CDR3 length: 14 amino acids. The germline gives CDR1 DFQATT, CDR2 SNEGSKA (reference sequence). The chain's CDR3 is CSAAYRGMNTEAFF. The CDR3 bases that were read are TGCAGTGCAGCCTACAGGGGCATGAACACTGAA.